One sample yielded the 24 T cell receptor beta chains listed below, sequenced in a study of T cell changes during pregnancy in multiple sclerosis. The assay was immunoSEQ multiplex PCR, and TCRdb's table has in-frame clones only and misses some. The data show 9,000 to 10,000 clones, 75% to 85% seen once. Source: CD8+ T cells from peripheral blood mononuclear cells, taken in the third trimester of pregnancy. The receptors were sampled from a female donor in good health, enrolled as a control in a pregnancy study.

V gene TRBV4-2 combines with J gene TRBJ2-3; 7 bases agree with TRBD2. Germline V gene data show CDR1 as LGHNA and CDR2 as YNFKEQ. J was trimmed by 5 bases and V by 0 bases; bases with no gene match: 8. The CDR3 length is 16 residues. CDR3 nucleotide sequence: TGTGCCAGCAGCCAAGATCACAGTCAGCGGGGAGATACGCAGTATTTT. This translates into CASSQDHSQRGDTQYF.

J is TRBJ1-4 and V is TRBV18; maybe TRBD1 (5 bases). Trimming took 5 bases from V and 1 from J, leaving 17 bases between them. The CDR3 contains 17 residues. The germline V gene encodes CDR1 KGHSH and CDR2 LQKENI. CDR3 bases: TGTGCCAGCTCAACGTCCCCTGGAGGGGTAACTAATGAAAAACTGTTTTTT. This gives the protein CASSTSPGGVTNEKLFF.

This chain connects TRBV6-4 to TRBJ2-1, with TRBD2 matching over 9 bases. J gave up 4 bases and V 6 bases, and 4 bases lay outside the gene matches. This CDR3 is built from 14 residues. Looked up from germline, CDR1 is MRHNA and CDR2 is SNTAGT. The CDR3 loop is CASSPSGDYNEQFF. In nucleotides, the CDR3 is TGTGCCAGCAGCCCTAGCGGGGATTACAATGAGCAGTTCTTC.

The rearrangement uses TRBV9 and TRBJ1-2; 7 bases line up with TRBD1. There are 12 residues in the CDR3. The germline CDR1 and CDR2 sequences are SGDLS and YYNGEE. The trim removed 5 bases at V and 5 bases at J, leaving 3 bases unmatched. The CDR3 DNA reads as TGTGCCAGCAGTGACAGGGCGTATGGCTACACCTTC. This translates into CASSDRAYGYTF.

The chain is built from TRBV7-6 and TRBJ2-2; D is ambiguous. Deletions cut 2 bases from V and 4 bases from J, with 11 bases between. The germline gives CDR1 SGHVS, CDR2 FNYEAQ. The CDR3 extends over 15 amino acids. CDR3 nucleotides: TGTGCCAGCAGCTTATTTAGCAGTAGCACCGGGGAGCTGTTTTTT. Protein sequence: CASSLFSSSTGELFF.

This sequence joins TRBV6-4 and TRBJ2-3, with 8 bases fitting TRBD2. The CDR3 covers 15 residues. The junction had 3 bases not matched to a gene; V was cut back by 0 bases and J by 4 bases. CDR1 is MRHNA, CDR2 SNTAGT, per germline. The CDR3 region is CASSDSSGGPDTQYF. The CDR3 region has the DNA TGTGCCAGCAGTGACTCTTCGGGAGGGCCAGATACGCAGTATTTT.

The CDR3 here is CASSFYRVSNTEAFF. The CDR3, as DNA: TGTGCCAGCAGCTTTTACAGGGTGTCGAACACTGAAGCTTTCTTT. The chain couples TRBV5-5 to TRBJ1-1; D is perhaps TRBD1 (6 bases). Germline V lookup: CDR1 SGHKS, CDR2 YYEKEE (reference sequence). V lost 2 bases to trimming and J lost 1 base, with 12 bases between them. The CDR3 extends over 15 amino acids. Based on the CDR3 plus reference TRBV5-5 and TRBJ1-1, the full variable domain is DAGVTQSPTHLIKTRGQQVTLRCSPISGHKSVSWYQQVLGQGPQFIFQYYEKEERGRGNFPDRFSARQFPNYSSELNVNALLLGDSALYLCASSFYRVSNTEAFFGQGTRLTVV.

The chain couples TRBV6-1 to TRBJ2-3; 14 bases match TRBD2. Trimming at V came to 6 bases and at J to 5 bases, leaving 4 bases not matched to a gene. CDR1 and CDR2 (germline): MNHNS, SASEGT. The CDR3 extends over 15 amino acids. The CDR3 sequence is CASSQTSGGGDTQYF. The CDR3 coding sequence is TGTGCCAGCAGCCAGACTAGCGGGGGGGGAGATACGCAGTATTTT.

The chain carries TRBV6-1 and TRBJ1-1; D ambiguous. Trimming took 8 bases from V and 11 from J, leaving 15 bases between them. This CDR3 spans 11 amino acids. CDR1 and CDR2 from the germline V gene are MNHNS and SASEGT. This CDR3 reads CASYGAAGAFF. CDR3 in DNA: TGTGCCAGCTATGGCGCCGCGGGGGCTTTCTTT.

The genes are TRBV4-2 and TRBJ2-7; 12 positions match TRBD1. CDR1 LGHNA and CDR2 YNFKEQ come from the germline V gene. Trimming removed 0 bases from V and 5 bases from J; junction bases left unmatched: 5. This CDR3 is 16 amino acids long. CDR3 bases: TGTGCCAGCAGCCAAGATCTGGGGACAGGGGGCCACGAGCAGTACTTC. Its translation is CASSQDLGTGGHEQYF.

The chain links TRBV4-3 to TRBJ1-4, with D unclear. The length of the CDR3 is 16 residues. The V end lost 4 bases, the J end lost 0 bases, and 12 bases lay between the germline ends. The germline gives CDR1 LGHNA, CDR2 YSLEER. The CDR3 DNA sequence: TGCGCCAGCAGCCCTTTTACCGGTTCAACTAATGAAAAACTGTTTTTT. This gives the protein CASSPFTGSTNEKLFF.

V gene TRBV6-5 combines with J gene TRBJ1-2; no clear D gene. The germline V gene encodes CDR1 MNHEY and CDR2 SVGAGI. Trimming took 5 bases from V and 4 from J, leaving 11 bases between them. The CDR3 loop spans 13 amino acids. The CDR3 protein is CASSPTDTYGYTF. CDR3 bases: TGTGCCAGCAGTCCCACCGACACCTATGGCTACACCTTC.

The chain employs TRBV27 and TRBJ1-5; no clear D. The CDR3 loop spans 14 amino acids. The V end was cut by 6 bases, the J end by 0 bases, with 9 bases between. CDR1 and CDR2 (germline): MNHEY, SMNVEV (reference sequence). The CDR3 DNA is TGTGCCAGCAGGCGGGGAGGTAGCAATCAGCCCCAGCATTTT. Encoded protein: CASRRGGSNQPQHF.

This sequence joins TRBV29-1 and TRBJ2-7; tentatively, D is TRBD1 (5 bases). This CDR3 contains 12 residues. The germline CDR1 and CDR2 sequences are SQVTM and ANQGSEA. V was cut by 5 bases and J by 3 bases, with 11 bases left in between. As DNA, the CDR3 is TGCAGCGTTATGGACACGCTCTACGAGCAGTACTTC. It specifies CSVMDTLYEQYF.

V is TRBV9 and J is TRBJ2-2; TRBD2 matches 9 bases. The CDR3 runs to 16 residues. CDR1 is SGDLS, CDR2 YYNGEE, per germline. V shed 0 bases, J shed 4 bases, and the junction held 4 bases outside the gene matches. CDR3 sequence: CASSVASGVSTGELFF. In nucleotides, the CDR3 is TGTGCCAGCAGCGTAGCTAGCGGGGTTAGCACCGGGGAGCTGTTTTTT.

The genes are TRBV5-5 and TRBJ2-4, with 7 bases that match TRBD2. Germline CDR1 reads SGHKS; CDR2 reads YYEKEE (reference sequence). The CDR3 extends over 14 amino acids. Trimming cost V 4 bases and J 6 bases; bases outside gene matches: 7. The CDR3 DNA is TGTGCCAGCAGCGAGGGAGGGGAGGCAAACATTCAGTACTTC. As protein: CASSEGGEANIQYF.

This clone was recorded once. The rearrangement uses TRBV4-2 and TRBJ2-2, with D possibly being TRBD1 (6 bases). V was shortened by 4 bases and J by 4 bases, with 22 bases between the two germline ends. CDR3 size: 18 residues. Germline CDR1 reads LGHNA; CDR2 reads YNFKEQ. Here the CDR3 DNA reads TGTGCCAGCAGCCCCCCAGGGGATATTGGGGTGAGCACCGGGGAGCTGTTTTTT. This codes for CASSPPGDIGVSTGELFF.

This chain uses TRBV27 with TRBJ2-7, with D possibly being TRBD1 (6 bases). This CDR3 is 14 amino acids long. CDR1 and CDR2 (germline): MNHEY, SMNVEV (reference sequence). V was pared by 7 bases and J by 7 bases, with 20 bases between. The CDR3 DNA reads as TGTGCCAGCAACCCCCGGGCCCGAGGGGGAGAGCAGTACTTC. This gives the protein CASNPRARGGEQYF.

The chain employs TRBV6-7 and TRBJ1-2; D is possibly TRBD1 (5 bases). TRBV6-7 is marked as an open reading frame, function uncertain. The CDR3 runs 16 residues. V was trimmed by 2 bases and J by 8 bases, leaving 21 bases between them. For the CDR3, the DNA is TGTGCCAGCAGTTACCCCGACGGGACTTCGGGGGGAGGCTACACCTTC. Amino acids: CASSYPDGTSGGGYTF.

The chain employs TRBV12-5 and TRBJ2-7, with a possible D match to TRBD2 (7 bases). The CDR3 consists of 14 residues. Trimming took 7 bases from V and 2 from J, leaving 15 bases between them. The germline V gene has CDR1 LGHNT and CDR2 FRNRAP. The CDR3, as DNA: TGTGCTAGTGCCCTGAGAGGGGGGGCCTACGAGCAGTACTTC. Translation gives CASALRGGAYEQYF.

V usage is TRBV27 and J usage is TRBJ2-6; TRBD1 aligns across 9 bases. CDR1 is MNHEY, CDR2 SMNVEV, per germline (reference sequence). V trimming: 2 bases; J trimming: 2 bases; junction bases outside the gene matches: 7. This CDR3 is 18 amino acids long. CDR3 bases: TGTGCCAGCAGTTTAGGGCGGACAGGGGCGGCTGGGGCCAACGTCCTGACTTTC. Its translation is CASSLGRTGAAGANVLTF.

By share of the sample, this clone is medium-sized. This chain uses TRBV10-3 with TRBJ1-1; 7 nucleotides match TRBD1. The CDR3 consists of 13 residues. The ends lost 4 bases at V and 7 bases at J; junction bases unmatched: 6. The germline V gene encodes CDR1 ENHRY and CDR2 SYGVKD. The CDR3 spells CAISAQGTDEAFF. The CDR3 bases are TGTGCCATCAGTGCCCAGGGGACAGATGAAGCTTTCTTT.

The CDR3 sequence is CASSLVTSGGEADTQYF. CDR3 DNA: TGTGCCAGCAGCTTAGTGACGAGCGGGGGGGAGGCAGATACGCAGTATTTT. This rearrangement joins TRBV7-9 to TRBJ2-3; 10 bases line up with TRBD2. V dropped 1 base and J dropped 4; count of bases not matched to a gene: 8. The CDR3 runs 17 residues. CDR1 and CDR2 from the germline V gene are SEHNR and FQNEAQ (reference sequence). Complete variable domain (other parts from reference TRBV7-9 and TRBJ2-3): DTGVSQNPRHKITKRGQNVTFRCDPISEHNRLYWYRQTLGQGPEFLTYFQNEAQLEKSRLLSDRFSAERPKGSFSTLEIQRTEQGDSAMYLCASSLVTSGGEADTQYFGPGTRLTVL.

The genes are TRBV9 and TRBJ2-6; 8 nucleotides agree with TRBD1. From germline, CDR1 is SGDLS and CDR2 YYNGEE. The CDR3 is 19 amino acids. J gave up 0 bases and V 0 bases, and 8 bases lay outside the gene matches. The DNA of the CDR3 is TGTGCCAGCAGCGTAGTATCGGACAGGGTTAGCTCTGGGGCCAACGTCCTGACTTTC. Protein product: CASSVVSDRVSSGANVLTF.